These 13 T cell receptor beta chains were all obtained from the same sample, sequenced in a study of read filtering for tumor transcriptome and immune sequencing. Molecular barcoded adaptors covering alpha/delta and beta/gamma chains were used on approximately 400 ng RNA. TCRdb re-derived calls from the reads in MiXCR, one entry per CDR3 protein. This table has about 40,000 distinct CDR3 sequences, about 10% appearing once. The sequencing input was a population of CD138-negative cells sorted from bone marrow. The receptor set was obtained from a donor aged 40 or over with multiple myeloma.

A word on this clonotype: It is likely a read error: a sequence one base away is far more abundant. This chain uses TRBV29-1 with TRBJ2-7; maybe TRBD1 (6 bases). This CDR3 contains 13 residues. CDR1 is SQVTM and CDR2 is ANQGSEA in the germline V gene. Trimming left V 4 bases short and J 7 bases short, with 17 bases between. The DNA of the CDR3 is TGCAGCGTTGCGAGGGGCAGGGGTAATGAGCAGTACTTC. It encodes CSVARGRGNEQYF.

To note about this clonotype: A much larger clone lies one base from this, so it may be a read error. The conserved final phenylalanine or tryptophan is absent from the CDR3, which likely points to a read error. The J gene is TRBJ1-5, the V gene TRBV11-3, with D uncertain. Germline CDR1 reads SGHNT; CDR2 reads YENEEA. Trimming shortened V by 4 bases and J by 4 bases, and 17 bases separated the two germline ends. The CDR3 totals 16 residues. CDR3 amino acids: CASSWDWHRGNQPQHS. The DNA for the CDR3 is TGTGCCAGCAGCTGGGATTGGCATCGCGGGAATCAGCCCCAGCATTCT.

This clonotype was detected many times. This chain joins TRBV6-2 or TRBV6-3 and TRBJ2-2; no definite D call. This CDR3 is 17 amino acids long. Germline V gives CDR1 MNHEY, CDR2 SVGEGT. V lost 0 bases to trimming and J lost 0 bases, with 11 bases between them. The CDR3 loop reads CASSYSVRTTNTGELFF. The CDR3 DNA reads TGTGCCAGCAGTTACTCGGTCCGGACCACGAACACCGGGGAGCTGTTTTTT.

This clonotype has a count of ten or more. This chain connects TRBV18 to TRBJ2-7; D remains ambiguous. CDR3 length: 13 residues. CDR1 is KGHSH, CDR2 LQKENI, per germline. The V end lost 4 bases, the J end lost 2 bases, and 9 bases lay between the germline ends. The DNA of the CDR3 is TGTGCCAGCTCACGTGCACAGACCTACGAGCAGTACTTC. Amino acid sequence: CASSRAQTYEQYF.

This clonotype was counted ten times or more. The chain has TRBV6-5 and TRBJ1-1; D unclear. The CDR3 runs 13 residues. V was clipped by 6 bases and J by 1 base, with 9 bases between them. Germline values: CDR1 MNHEY, CDR2 SVGAGI. CDR3 sequence reads: CASRLQENTEAFF. The DNA of the CDR3 is TGTGCCAGCAGGTTGCAGGAGAACACTGAAGCTTTCTTT.

This clonotype was found many times. The J gene is TRBJ2-7, the V gene TRBV7-9; D might be TRBD1 or TRBD2, each matching 5 bases. The CDR3 length is 16 residues. Germline CDR1 and CDR2: SEHNR and FQNEAQ (reference sequence). Between the trimmed V and J ends, which lost 3 bases and 6 bases, there was a span of 21 bases. CDR3 sequence reads: CASSFGGRGGSSEQYF. The DNA of the CDR3 is TGTGCCAGCAGCTTTGGAGGTAGGGGCGGGTCGTCCGAGCAGTACTTC.

The CDR3 DNA sequence: TGTGCCACCAGCGACGGGGGATACAATCAGCCCCAGCATTTT. It specifies CATSDGGYNQPQHF. The chain carries TRBV24-1 and TRBJ1-5, with a weak D call TRBD1 (5 bases). The ends were cut back, 7 bases at V and 3 bases at J, with 12 bases in the middle. The V gene's germline CDR1 is KGHDR and CDR2 SFDVKD. The length of the CDR3 is 14 residues.

This chain uses TRBV11-2 with TRBJ1-1, with D perhaps TRBD1 (6 bases). Germline V CDR1 and CDR2: SGHAT, FQNNGV. V was shortened by 5 bases and J by 2 bases, with 15 bases between the two germline ends. This CDR3 spans 15 amino acids. This CDR3 reads CASSPTGAGNTEAFF. The CDR3, as DNA: TGTGCCAGCAGCCCAACGGGGGCAGGAAACACTGAAGCTTTCTTT. The whole variable domain, remainder taken from reference TRBV11-2 and TRBJ1-1, is EAGVAQSPRYKIIEKRQSVAFWCNPISGHATLYWYQQILGQGPKLLIQFQNNGVVDDSQLPKDRFSAERLKGVDSTLKIQPAKLEDSAVYLCASSPTGAGNTEAFFGQGTRLTVV.

J is TRBJ2-7 and V is TRBV27; D gene unclear. The germline V and J ends were trimmed by 3 bases and 2 bases, with 8 bases remaining between them. The CDR3 has 13 residues. Germline V gene lookup returns CDR1 MNHEY and CDR2 SMNVEV (reference sequence). CDR3 protein: CASSLVGPYEQYF. The CDR3 DNA reads as TGTGCCAGCAGTTTGGTGGGTCCCTACGAGCAGTACTTC.

Ten or more counts support this clonotype. The gene calls are TRBV5-4 and TRBJ2-3; 11 nucleotides match TRBD2. The CDR3 covers 16 residues. Per the germline V gene, CDR1 is SGHNT and CDR2 is YYREEE (reference sequence). V shed 4 bases, J shed 5 bases, and the junction held 9 bases outside the gene matches. The CDR3 DNA is TGTGCCAGCAGCCAGATAGCGGGGGGGCCTAAAGATACGCAGTATTTT. Its translation is CASSQIAGGPKDTQYF.

This clonotype was picked up a small number of times. One junction end disagrees with the germline gene, perhaps due to a read error. The rearrangement uses TRBV11-2 and TRBJ2-2; perhaps TRBD2 as D (5 bases). Germline V gene data show CDR1 as SGHAT and CDR2 as FQNNGV. The CDR3 consists of 12 residues. CDR3 loop: CASSLDVGEPFF. The CDR3 bases are TGTGCCAGCAGCTTAGACGTCGGGGAGCCGTTTTTT.

This clonotype occurred a few times. The gene calls are TRBV7-2 and TRBJ2-5; D tentatively fits TRBD1 or TRBD2 (6 bases each). Per germline, CDR1 SGHTA and CDR2 FQGNSA. The length of the CDR3 is 14 residues. Between the trimmed V and J ends, which lost 5 bases and 4 bases, there was a span of 14 bases. The CDR3 reads CASSPAGHIETQYF. In DNA form, the CDR3 reads TGTGCCAGCAGCCCCGCGGGACACATAGAGACCCAGTACTTC.

This clonotype was picked up many times. The V call is TRBV19, the J call TRBJ2-2; D is perhaps TRBD1 (5 bases). Germline loops: CDR1 LNHDA, CDR2 SQIVND (reference sequence). V was shortened by 7 bases and J by 4 bases, with 10 bases between the two germline ends. This CDR3 has 13 residues. The DNA of the CDR3 is TGTGCCAGTACACAGCAGGGCACCGGGGAGCTGTTTTTT. This codes for CASTQQGTGELFF.